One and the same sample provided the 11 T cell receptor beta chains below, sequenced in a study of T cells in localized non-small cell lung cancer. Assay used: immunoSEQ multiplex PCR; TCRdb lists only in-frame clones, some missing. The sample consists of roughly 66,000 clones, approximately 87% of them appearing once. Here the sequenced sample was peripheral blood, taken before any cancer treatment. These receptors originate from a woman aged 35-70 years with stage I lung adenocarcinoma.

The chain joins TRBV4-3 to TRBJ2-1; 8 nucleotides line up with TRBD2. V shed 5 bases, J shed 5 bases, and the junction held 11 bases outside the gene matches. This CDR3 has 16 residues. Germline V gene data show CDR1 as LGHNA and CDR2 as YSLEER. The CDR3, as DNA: TGCGCCAGCAGCGCCGGTCGAGCGGGAGTCGACAATGAGCAGTTCTTC. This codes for CASSAGRAGVDNEQFF.

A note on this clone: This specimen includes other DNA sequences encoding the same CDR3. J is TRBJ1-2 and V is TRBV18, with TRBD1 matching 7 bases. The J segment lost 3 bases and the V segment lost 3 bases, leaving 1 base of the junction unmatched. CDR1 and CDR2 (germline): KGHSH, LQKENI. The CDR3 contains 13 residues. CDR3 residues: CASSPDRDYGYTF. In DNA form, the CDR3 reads TGTGCCAGCTCACCCGACAGGGACTATGGCTACACCTTC.

CDR3 nucleotides: TGCAGCGTGCTATTTTACGGGACAGAAGATGGCTACACCTTC. Residues: CSVLFYGTEDGYTF. The chain is built from TRBV29-1 and TRBJ1-2; 7 bases are shared with TRBD1. Germline V gene data show CDR1 as SQVTM and CDR2 as ANQGSEA. CDR3 size: 14 residues. The ends lost 6 bases at V and 6 bases at J; junction bases unmatched: 13.

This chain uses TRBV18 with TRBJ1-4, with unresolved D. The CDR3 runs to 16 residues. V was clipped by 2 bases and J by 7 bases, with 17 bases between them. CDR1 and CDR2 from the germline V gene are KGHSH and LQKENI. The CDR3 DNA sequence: TGTGCCAGCTCACCATCAGGCAAGCTTCGGAGTGAAAAACTGTTTTTT. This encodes CASSPSGKLRSEKLFF.

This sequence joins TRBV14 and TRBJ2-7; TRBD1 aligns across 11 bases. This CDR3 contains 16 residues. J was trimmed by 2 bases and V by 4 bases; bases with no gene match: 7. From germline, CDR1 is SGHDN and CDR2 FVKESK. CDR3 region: CASSPPMGQGAYEQYF. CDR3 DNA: TGTGCCAGCAGCCCCCCAATGGGACAGGGGGCCTACGAGCAGTACTTC.

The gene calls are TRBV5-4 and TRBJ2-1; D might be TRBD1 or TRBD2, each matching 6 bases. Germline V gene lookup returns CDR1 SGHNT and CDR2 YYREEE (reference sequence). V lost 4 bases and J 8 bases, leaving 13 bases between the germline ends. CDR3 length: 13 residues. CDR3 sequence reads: CASSPVGGDEQFF. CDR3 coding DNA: TGTGCCAGCAGCCCAGTCGGGGGCGATGAGCAGTTCTTC.

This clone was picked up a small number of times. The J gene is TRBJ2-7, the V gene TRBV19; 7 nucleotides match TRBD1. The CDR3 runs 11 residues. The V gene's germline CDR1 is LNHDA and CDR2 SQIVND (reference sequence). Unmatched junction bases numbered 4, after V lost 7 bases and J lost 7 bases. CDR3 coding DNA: TGTGCCAGTACCGGGACAGATGAGCAGTACTTC. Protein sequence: CASTGTDEQYF.

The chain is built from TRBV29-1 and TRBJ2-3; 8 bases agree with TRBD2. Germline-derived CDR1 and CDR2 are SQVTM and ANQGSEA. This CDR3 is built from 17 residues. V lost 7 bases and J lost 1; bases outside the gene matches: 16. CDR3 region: CSATAAGEAIGTDTQYF. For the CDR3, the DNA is TGCAGCGCTACTGCAGCGGGGGAGGCTATCGGCACAGATACGCAGTATTTT.

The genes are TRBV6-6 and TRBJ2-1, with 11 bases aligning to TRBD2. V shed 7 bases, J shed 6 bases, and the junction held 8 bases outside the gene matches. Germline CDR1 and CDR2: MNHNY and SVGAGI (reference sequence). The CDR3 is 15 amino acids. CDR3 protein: CASTSTSGVVNEQFF. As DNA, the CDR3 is TGTGCCAGCACCTCGACTAGCGGGGTCGTCAATGAGCAGTTCTTC.

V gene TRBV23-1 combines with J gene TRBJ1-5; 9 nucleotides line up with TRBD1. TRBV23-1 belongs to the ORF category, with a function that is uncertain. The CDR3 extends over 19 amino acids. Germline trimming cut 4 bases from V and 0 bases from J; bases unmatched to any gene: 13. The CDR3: CASSPQGTGIYYSNQPQHF. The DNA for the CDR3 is TGCGCCAGCAGTCCCCAGGGGACAGGGATCTACTATAGCAATCAGCCCCAGCATTTT.

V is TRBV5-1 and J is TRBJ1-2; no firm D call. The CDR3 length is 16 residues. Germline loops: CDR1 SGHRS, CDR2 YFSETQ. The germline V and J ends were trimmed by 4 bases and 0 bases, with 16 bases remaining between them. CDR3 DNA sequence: TGCGCCAGCAGCCGCCAGTCGGGCATTCCTAACTATGGCTACACCTTC. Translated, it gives CASSRQSGIPNYGYTF.